The entry below gives a single TCR beta chain sequence along with its context. This clonotype was seen many times. Its antigen target is currently unknown. No much larger clonotype is one base removed from it; base qualities were not supplied. The healthy controls were volunteers from a blood bank in Maryland, USA. For unsorted PBMC libraries, 2 million PBMCs were used after storage in RNAlater at -80 degrees C until RNA extraction. Peripheral blood was subjected to Ficoll-Hypaque density gradient centrifugation to isolate PBMCs, which were then cryopreserved in liquid nitrogen. Trimmed from V: 4 bases; trimmed from J: 2 bases; junction bases lacking a gene match: 3. Taken from cysteine to phenylalanine, the CDR3 has 13 residues. Solely the CDR3 DNA is kept, with 39 bases framed from the first base. Via the germline V gene (reference sequence), CDR1 is DFQATT and CDR2 SNEGSKA. This entry is derived from a study of neurological immune-mediated disorders (dated by TCRdb to the late 2010s). The study in broad terms: Peripheral blood TCR-beta repertoires from HTLV-I-associated myelopathy (HAM/TSP) patients, multiple sclerosis patients and healthy controls were compared by UMI-based sequencing. Of the 60 to 70 subjects in the cohort, some 15 were HAM/TSP patients, about 34 were multiple sclerosis patients, and roughly 20 were healthy controls. The approximately 100 TCR-beta libraries included longitudinal samples, technical triplicates and paired sorted CD4+ and CD8+ T-cell subsets alongside PBMC samples. Study-wide conclusions, independent of this receptor: Expanded clones from different subjects shared no identical CDR3 amino acid sequences, which suggests that TCR-beta repertoires were private in all groups. The highest TCR clonal expansion was observed in HAM/TSP patients, whereas the lowest was observed in MS patients, even when compared with healthy controls.

To synthesize cDNA, template-switch 5'RACE was performed with a primer carrying a 10-nucleotide random unique molecular identifier so that each TCR transcript was tagged. Every sequencing run covered 15-18 subjects and yielded more than 160 million TCR-beta sequences. The RNeasy kit was used to extract total RNA. The KAPA Real-time Library Amplification kit was used to amplify TCR-beta VDJ regions with primers targeting the TCR constant region and the 5'RACE anchor. Sample indexes and Illumina adaptors were added in a first PCR, after which library yield was increased in a second PCR. The roughly 650 bp TCR product was size-selected on a 2% E-gel SizeSelection system after Ampure bead purification. Before pooling, library quality was checked on a Bioanalyzer, concentration was measured with Qubit, and libraries were quantified with the Kapa Library Quantification kit. An Illumina HiSeq 2500 sequenced the libraries paired-end 2 x 150 bp. To increase sequence diversity, about 24-32% phiX was spiked into each library pool. The paper's data handling went like this. The UMI-based MiGEC pipeline processed quality-filtered reads and removed over 85% of raw TCR sequences during error correction. IMGT germline references were used for alignment of VDJ genes, and clonotypes were defined by a unique CDR3 amino acid sequence together with V-J genes. Clonal expansion, Shannon diversity and CDR3 relatedness (CalcPairwiseDistances, ClusterSamples) were evaluated with VDJtools, and phylogenetic trees were built with CLCbio workbench. Using coefficient-of-variation modelling across technical triplicates, the study counted a clone as expanded if it had at least 8 unique UMIs. The public reads were quality trimmed at Q25 with fastp and then assembled into clones with MiXCR by TCRdb, keeping productive beta chains. When rows share a CDR3 protein, they turn into one entry using the most common DNA and genes. TCRdb, not the original authors, processed these V and J calls. Recorded for this sample are fewer than 90,000 distinct CDR3 sequences; 9% to 12% of them occurred a single time. The top ten hold about 1.8% of the sample.

Sequencing used PBMCs. The chain employs TRBV20-1 and TRBJ2-7, with TRBD1 matching 9 junction bases. This sequence originates from a middle-aged man in good health. CDR3 region: CSAIGQGTYEQYF. The DNA reads as follows: TGCAGTGCTATAGGACAGGGGACCTACGAGCAGTACTTC.